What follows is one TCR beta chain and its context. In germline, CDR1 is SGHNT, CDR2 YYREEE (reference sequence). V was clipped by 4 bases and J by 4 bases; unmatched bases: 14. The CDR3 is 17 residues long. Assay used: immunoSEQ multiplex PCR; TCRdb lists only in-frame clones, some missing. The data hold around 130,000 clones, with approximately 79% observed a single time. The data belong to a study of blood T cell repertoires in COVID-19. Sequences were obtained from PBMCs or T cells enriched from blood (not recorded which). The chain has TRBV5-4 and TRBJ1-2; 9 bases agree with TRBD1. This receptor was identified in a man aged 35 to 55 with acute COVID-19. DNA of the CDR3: TGTGCCAGCAGCGCCTGGGGGACAGGGCCTTTTTCCTATGGCTACACCTTC. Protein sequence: CASSAWGTGPFSYGYTF.